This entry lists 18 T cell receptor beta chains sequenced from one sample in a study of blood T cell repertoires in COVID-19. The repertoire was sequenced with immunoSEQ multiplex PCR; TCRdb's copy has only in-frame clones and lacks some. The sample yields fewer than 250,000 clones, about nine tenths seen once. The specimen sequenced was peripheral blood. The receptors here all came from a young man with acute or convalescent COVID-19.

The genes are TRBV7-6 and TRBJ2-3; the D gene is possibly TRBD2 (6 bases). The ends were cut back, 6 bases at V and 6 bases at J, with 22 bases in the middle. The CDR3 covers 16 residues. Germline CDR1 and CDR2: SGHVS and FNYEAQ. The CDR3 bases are TGTGCCAGCAGTTCCACCGGGGACTGGGGTACTGATACGCAGTATTTT. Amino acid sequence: CASSSTGDWGTDTQYF. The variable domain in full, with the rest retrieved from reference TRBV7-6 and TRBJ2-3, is GAGVSQSPRYKVTKRGQDVALRCDPISGHVSLYWYRQALGQGPEFLTYFNYEAQQDKSGLPNDRFSAERPEGSISTLTIQRTEQRDSAMYRCASSSTGDWGTDTQYFGPGTRLTVL.

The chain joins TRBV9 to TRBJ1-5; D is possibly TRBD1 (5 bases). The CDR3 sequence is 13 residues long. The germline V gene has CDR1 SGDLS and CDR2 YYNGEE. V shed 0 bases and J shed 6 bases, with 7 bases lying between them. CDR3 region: CASSVGGGQPQHF. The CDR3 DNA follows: TGTGCCAGCAGCGTAGGGGGGGGTCAGCCCCAGCATTTT.

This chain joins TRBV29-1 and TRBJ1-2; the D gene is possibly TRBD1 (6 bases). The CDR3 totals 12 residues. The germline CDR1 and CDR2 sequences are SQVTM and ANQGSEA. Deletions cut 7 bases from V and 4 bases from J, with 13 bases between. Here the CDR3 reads CSAQTGGYGYTF. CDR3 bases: TGCAGCGCACAGACAGGCGGCTATGGCTACACCTTC.

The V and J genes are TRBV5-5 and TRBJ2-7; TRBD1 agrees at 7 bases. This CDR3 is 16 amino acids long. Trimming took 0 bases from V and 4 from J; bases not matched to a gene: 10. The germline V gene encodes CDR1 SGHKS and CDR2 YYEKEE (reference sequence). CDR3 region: CASSLAGTDSAYEQYF. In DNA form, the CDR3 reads TGTGCCAGCAGCTTGGCCGGGACAGACAGTGCTTACGAGCAGTACTTC.

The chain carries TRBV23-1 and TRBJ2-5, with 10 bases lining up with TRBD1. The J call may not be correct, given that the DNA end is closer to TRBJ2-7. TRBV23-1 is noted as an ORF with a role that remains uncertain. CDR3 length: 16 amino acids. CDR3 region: CASSQTLRTGGHEQYF. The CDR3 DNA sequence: TGCGCCAGCAGTCAAACCCTAAGGACAGGGGGGCACGAGCAGTACTTC.

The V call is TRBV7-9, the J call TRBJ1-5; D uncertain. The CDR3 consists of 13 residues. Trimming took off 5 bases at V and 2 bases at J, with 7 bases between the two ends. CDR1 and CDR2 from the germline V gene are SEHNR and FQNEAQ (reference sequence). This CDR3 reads CASSQPGNQPQHF. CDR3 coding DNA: TGTGCCAGCAGCCAACCAGGCAATCAGCCCCAGCATTTT.

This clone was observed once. The CDR3 region is CASSELGLSGNTIYF. In DNA form, the CDR3 reads TGTGCCAGCAGTGAATTGGGGCTCTCTGGAAACACCATATATTTT. This chain uses TRBV6-1 with TRBJ1-3, with D tentatively TRBD1 (5 bases). V dropped 2 bases and J dropped 0 bases, with 8 bases sitting between them. CDR3 size: 15 residues. Germline-derived CDR1 and CDR2 are MNHNS and SASEGT.

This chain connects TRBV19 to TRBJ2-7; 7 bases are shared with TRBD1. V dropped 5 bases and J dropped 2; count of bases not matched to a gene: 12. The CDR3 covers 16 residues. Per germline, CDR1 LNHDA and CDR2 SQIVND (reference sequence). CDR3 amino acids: CASSLGQARGTYEQYF. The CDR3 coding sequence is TGTGCCAGTAGTCTCGGACAGGCCCGAGGGACCTACGAGCAGTACTTC.

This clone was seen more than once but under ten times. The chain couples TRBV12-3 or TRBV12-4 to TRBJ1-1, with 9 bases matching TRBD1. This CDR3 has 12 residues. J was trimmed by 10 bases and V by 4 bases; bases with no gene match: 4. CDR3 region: CASSYPGQGAFF. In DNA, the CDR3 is TGTGCCAGCAGTTATCCGGGACAGGGAGCTTTCTTT.

The CDR3 DNA follows: TGCAGCGCGAGGGGGTCGAACAATCAGCCCCAGCATTTT. Translation: CSARGSNNQPQHF. The chain recombines TRBV29-1 with TRBJ1-5; TRBD1 might be the D (6 bases). The CDR3 runs 13 residues. Germline V CDR1 and CDR2: SQVTM, ANQGSEA. V shed 7 bases and J shed 3 bases, with 13 bases lying between them.

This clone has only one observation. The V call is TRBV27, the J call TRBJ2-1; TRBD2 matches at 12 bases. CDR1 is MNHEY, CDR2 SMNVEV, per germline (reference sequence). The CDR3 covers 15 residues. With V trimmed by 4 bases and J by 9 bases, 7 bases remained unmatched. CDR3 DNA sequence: TGTGCCAGCAGTTCACCCGGACTAGCGGGACGTGAGCAGTTCTTC. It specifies CASSSPGLAGREQFF.

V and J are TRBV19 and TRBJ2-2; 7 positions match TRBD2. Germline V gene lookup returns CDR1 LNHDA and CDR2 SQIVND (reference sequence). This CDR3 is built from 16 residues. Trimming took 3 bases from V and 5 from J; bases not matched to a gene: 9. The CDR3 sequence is CASSIPGLKGTGELFF. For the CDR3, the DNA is TGTGCCAGTAGTATCCCGGGACTAAAGGGGACCGGGGAGCTGTTTTTT.

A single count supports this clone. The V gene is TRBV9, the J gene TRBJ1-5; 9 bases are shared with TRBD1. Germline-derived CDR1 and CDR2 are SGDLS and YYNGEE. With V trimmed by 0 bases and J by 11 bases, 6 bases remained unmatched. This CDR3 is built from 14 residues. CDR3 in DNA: TGTGCCAGCAGCGTAGGGACAGGGGATGATTCCCAGCATTTT. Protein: CASSVGTGDDSQHF. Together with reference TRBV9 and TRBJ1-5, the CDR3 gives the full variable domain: DSGVTQTPKHLITATGQRVTLRCSPRSGDLSVYWYQQSLDQGLQFLIQYYNGEERAKGNILERFSAQQFPDLHSELNLSSLELGDSALYFCASSVGTGDDSQHFGDGTRLSIL.

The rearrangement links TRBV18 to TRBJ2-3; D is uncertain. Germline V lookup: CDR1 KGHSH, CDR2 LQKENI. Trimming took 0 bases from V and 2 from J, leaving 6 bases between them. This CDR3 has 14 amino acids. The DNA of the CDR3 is TGTGCCAGCTCACCACCGAGTAACACAGATACGCAGTATTTT. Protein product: CASSPPSNTDTQYF.

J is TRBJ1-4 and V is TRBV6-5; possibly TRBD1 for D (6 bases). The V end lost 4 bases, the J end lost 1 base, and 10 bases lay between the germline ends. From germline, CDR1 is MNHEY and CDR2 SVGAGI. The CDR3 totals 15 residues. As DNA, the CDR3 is TGTGCCAGCAGTTGGATCAGGGGAACTAATGAAAAACTGTTTTTT. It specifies CASSWIRGTNEKLFF.

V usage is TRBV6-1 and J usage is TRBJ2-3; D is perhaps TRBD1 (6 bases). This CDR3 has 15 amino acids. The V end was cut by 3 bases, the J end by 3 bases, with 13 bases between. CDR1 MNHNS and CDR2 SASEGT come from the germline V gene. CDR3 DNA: TGTGCCAGCAGTGAGTCTAGAGGGGGAACAGATACGCAGTATTTT. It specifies CASSESRGGTDTQYF.

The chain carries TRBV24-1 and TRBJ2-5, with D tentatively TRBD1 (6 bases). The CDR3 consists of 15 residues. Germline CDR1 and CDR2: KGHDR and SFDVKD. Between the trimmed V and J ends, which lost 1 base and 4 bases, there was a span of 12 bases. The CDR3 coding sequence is TGTGCCACCAGTGATTTTACCCTAGGGGGAGAGACCCAGTACTTC. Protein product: CATSDFTLGGETQYF.

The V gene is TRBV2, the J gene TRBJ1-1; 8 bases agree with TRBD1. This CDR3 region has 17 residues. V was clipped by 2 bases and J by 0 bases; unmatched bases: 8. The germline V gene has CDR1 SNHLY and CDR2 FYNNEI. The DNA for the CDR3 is TGTGCCAGCAGTGAACGGGGGTCAGGGGGCATGAACACTGAAGCTTTCTTT. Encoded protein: CASSERGSGGMNTEAFF. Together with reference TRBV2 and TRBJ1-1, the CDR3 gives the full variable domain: EPEVTQTPSHQVTQMGQEVILRCVPISNHLYFYWYRQILGQKVEFLVSFYNNEISEKSEIFDDQFSVERPDGSNFTLKIRSTKLEDSAMYFCASSERGSGGMNTEAFFGQGTRLTVV.